The rows below give T cell receptor beta chains drawn from one sample of a study of T cell responses to AZD1222 COVID-19 vaccine. The data were produced by immunoSEQ multiplex PCR, yet TCRdb's version contains in-frame clones alone and is incomplete. The repertoire holds about 66,000 clones, with 85% to 95% as singletons. The sample here was peripheral blood, taken 28 days after the second dose of the MenACWY control vaccine. The receptors stem from an adult who received the MenACWY meningococcal vaccine as a control. CDR3s include the opening cysteine and the closing phenylalanine or tryptophan. The D gene is left open where the match is weak.

D gene	V gene	J gene	CDR3 protein	CDR3 DNA
TRBD2	TRBV10-1	TRBJ2-1	CASSGTSGGTYNEQFF	TGCGCCAGCAGCGGGACTAGCGGGGGGACCTACAATGAGCAGTTCTTC
NA	TRBV10-2	TRBJ1-1	CASSARQWGNTEAFF	TGCGCCAGCAGTGCCCGGCAGTGGGGAAACACTGAAGCTTTCTTT
NA	TRBV7-2	TRBJ2-7	CASSPGTVSYEQYF	TGTGCCAGCAGCCCGGGGACGGTCTCCTACGAGCAGTACTTC
NA	TRBV28	TRBJ2-4	CASSFFREYKNIQYF	TGTGCCAGCAGTTTCTTTCGGGAGTACAAAAACATTCAGTACTTC
TRBD1	TRBV7-9	TRBJ1-4	CASSYGTEANEKLFF	TGTGCCAGCAGCTACGGGACAGAAGCTAATGAAAAACTGTTTTTT
NA	TRBV5-4	TRBJ2-1	CASSLFSAAYNEQFF	TGTGCCAGCAGCTTGTTCAGCGCGGCGTACAATGAGCAGTTCTTC
NA	TRBV19	TRBJ1-5	CASKVQHNPYSNQPQHF	TGTGCCAGCAAGGTCCAACACAACCCTTATAGCAATCAGCCCCAGCATTTT
TRBD1	TRBV7-8	TRBJ1-2	CASRGQGTLGYGYTF	TGTGCCAGCAGGGGACAGGGGACGTTAGGCTATGGCTACACCTTC
TRBD2	TRBV9	TRBJ2-3	CASRMGEGTDTQYF	TGTGCCAGCAGGATGGGGGAGGGTACAGATACGCAGTATTTT
NA	TRBV6-6	TRBJ1-1	CASSSVVGGEAFF	TGTGCCAGCAGTTCCGTGGTGGGTGGAGAAGCTTTCTTT
TRBD1	TRBV5-8	TRBJ2-2	CASKGAYDTGELFF	TGTGCCAGCAAGGGGGCTTACGACACCGGGGAGCTGTTTTTT
TRBD1	TRBV7-9	TRBJ2-1	CASSWDRPLGNEQFF	TGTGCCAGCAGCTGGGACAGGCCATTGGGTAATGAGCAGTTCTTC
NA	TRBV19	TRBJ2-2	CASSILPTANSGELFF	TGTGCCAGTAGTATCCTCCCGACAGCGAACTCCGGGGAGCTGTTTTTT
TRBD2	TRBV9	TRBJ2-3	CASSVEVAGETDTQYF	TGTGCCAGCAGCGTAGAGGTAGCGGGGGAGACAGATACGCAGTATTTT
NA	TRBV5-6	TRBJ1-6	CASSPTGNSPLHF	TGTGCCAGCAGCCCCACAGGAAATTCACCCCTCCACTTT
NA	TRBV7-8	TRBJ1-3	CASSLDSGNTIYF	TGTGCCAGCAGCTTGGACTCTGGAAACACCATATATTTT
NA	TRBV19	TRBJ1-1	CASSERQEAFF	TGTGCCAGTAGTGAACGACAGGAAGCTTTCTTT
NA	TRBV6-1	TRBJ1-2	CASSEVGQPYTF	TGTGCCAGCAGTGAAGTTGGACAGCCCTACACCTTC